A selection of T cell receptor beta chains follows, all from one sample in a study of T-cell memory formation after mild COVID-19. TCRdb fed the 5' RACE reads into MiXCR, producing one record per CDR3 protein. The sample records roughly 260,000 distinct CDR3 sequences, roughly 15% being singletons. The material sequenced was PBMCs or a T cell subset sorted from them (not recorded which). Receptors were obtained from a man aged 18 to 29 who had mild COVID-19 (a few samples of this study predate the infection). Cell type and time point are not known. Both conserved end residues are part of each CDR3. A D gene is named only where the DNA matches it firmly. The size entry is marked missing in some rows and otherwise reads once, few, many or a size class.

j_gene	d_gene	abundance	v_gene	CDR3nt	CDR3aa
TRBJ2-3	TRBD1	-	TRBV6-5	TGTGCCAGCAGAGAGACAGGGTACCCAGATACGCAGTATTTT	CASRETGYPDTQYF
TRBJ1-2	-	few	TRBV4-2	TGTGCCAGCAGCCCCGACCGGGCTTTTTACACCTTC	CASSPDRAFYTF
TRBJ2-7	-	few	TRBV12-3/TRBV12-4	TGTGCCAGCAGATCGTCGGACAGATACGAGCAGTACTTC	CASRSSDRYEQYF
TRBJ2-5	-	many	TRBV7-2	TGTGCCAGCAGCTTCCGAACGACTAGTAGTTGGGAGACCCAGTACTTC	CASSFRTTSSWETQYF
TRBJ2-5	-	-	TRBV5-1	TGCGCCAGCAGTTCAGAAATGACCCAGTACTTC	CASSSEMTQYF
TRBJ1-2	-	-	TRBV5-1	TGTGCCAGCAGCCCGGCACGGGGGGCAAATGGCTACACCTTC	CASSPARGANGYTF
TRBJ2-3	TRBD1	-	TRBV6-5	TGTGCCAGCAGTAGACAGGGGCCACAGTTCACAGATACGCAGTATTTT	CASSRQGPQFTDTQYF
TRBJ1-4	-	many	TRBV6-2/TRBV6-3	TGTGCCAGCAGTCCCGGGGATGAAAAACTGTTTTTT	CASSPGDEKLFF
TRBJ1-3	-	few	TRBV7-6	TGTGCCAGCAGCTTAGGTAAAGGAAACTCTGGAAACACCATATATTTT	CASSLGKGNSGNTIYF
TRBJ2-3	TRBD2	many	TRBV7-2	TGTGCCAGCAGCTTAACTAGCGGGGCGAGCACAGATACGCAGTATTTT	CASSLTSGASTDTQYF
TRBJ2-6	-	-	TRBV9	TGTGCCAGCAGCCCCGAGGGAGCTGGGGCCAACGTCCTGACTTTC	CASSPEGAGANVLTF
TRBJ2-2	TRBD1	-	TRBV24-1	TGTGCCACCAGTGATAATGACAGGGGCGACACCGGGGAGCTGTTTTTT	CATSDNDRGDTGELFF
TRBJ2-5	TRBD1	many	TRBV5-1	TGCGCCAGCAGCTTTTCAGGGGGCGCAGAGACCCAGTACTTC	CASSFSGGAETQYF
TRBJ1-1	-	-	TRBV7-9	TGTGCCAGCGTCCACTCCGGGAGGAGCACTGAAGCTTTCTTT	CASVHSGRSTEAFF
TRBJ2-5	TRBD2	few	TRBV5-6	TGTGCCAGCAGCTCGTCGTCCAGCGGGGATCAAGAGACCCAGTACTTC	CASSSSSSGDQETQYF
TRBJ2-5	-	few	TRBV20-1	TGCAGTGCCCAGGGGAACCAAGAGACCCAGTACTTC	CSAQGNQETQYF
TRBJ2-7	-	-	TRBV5-1	TGCGCCAGCAGCTTGGAGGGCCGTGGCCTAAACGAGCAGTACTTC	CASSLEGRGLNEQYF
TRBJ2-7	-	few	TRBV30	TGTGCCTGGAAGGCGGCGGGGAGCTCCTACGAGCAGTACTTC	CAWKAAGSSYEQYF
TRBJ2-1	TRBD2	few	TRBV29-1	TGCAGCGTTGAGGGCGGGGGGCCTTACAATGAGCAGTTCTTC	CSVEGGGPYNEQFF
TRBJ1-1	-	-	TRBV12-3/TRBV12-4	TGTGCCAGCAGAATCGGCCGGGACACCGAAGCTTTCTTT	CASRIGRDTEAFF
TRBJ2-3	-	-	TRBV5-1	TGCGCCAGCAGCTTGGCACAGAACACAGATACGCAGTATTTT	CASSLAQNTDTQYF
TRBJ2-1	TRBD2	-	TRBV6-2/TRBV6-3	TGTGCCAGCAGTTACGGACTAGCGGGGTACTACAATGAGCAGTTCTTC	CASSYGLAGYYNEQFF
TRBJ2-1	-	-	TRBV20-1	TGCAGTGCCAGTCAGGACCTTTACAATGAGCAGTTCTTC	CSASQDLYNEQFF
TRBJ2-7	-	few	TRBV19	TGTGCCAGTAGTATTGGGCAGCGCCGGGTCAACGAGCAGTACTTC	CASSIGQRRVNEQYF
TRBJ2-5	-	-	TRBV20-1	TGCAGTGTCGGGTCGCGGCGGGAGACCCAGTACTTC	CSVGSRRETQYF
TRBJ1-2	-	-	TRBV27	TGTGCCAGCAGTGCCAGGGTGAGGGCCTATGGCTACACCTTC	CASSARVRAYGYTF
TRBJ2-3	-	-	TRBV7-2	TGTGCCAGCAGCTTAAATTTTGGCAGCAGCACAGATACGCAGTATTTT	CASSLNFGSSTDTQYF
TRBJ2-5	-	few	TRBV18	TGTGCCAGCTCACGAGGGCCCCAAGAGACCCAGTACTTC	CASSRGPQETQYF
TRBJ1-3	-	few	TRBV5-1	TGCGCCAGCAGCCGCTCAGATAACGCGGGAAACACCATATATTTT	CASSRSDNAGNTIYF
TRBJ1-2	-	-	TRBV12-3/TRBV12-4	TGTGCCAGCAGTTTTTACGGTTCTCGAGGCTATGGCTACACCTTC	CASSFYGSRGYGYTF
TRBJ1-1	-	few	TRBV7-2	TGTGCCAGCAGCTTAGATCCAGGAAACACTGAAGCTTTCTTT	CASSLDPGNTEAFF
TRBJ2-4	-	-	TRBV20-1	TGCAGTGCAAGCAGTGGTCTATCAAACATTCAGTACTTC	CSASSGLSNIQYF
TRBJ1-4	-	-	TRBV6-6	TGTGCCAGCAGACACAGGGTGGATAATGAAAAACTGTTTTTT	CASRHRVDNEKLFF
TRBJ2-3	TRBD1	-	TRBV2	TGTGCCAGCTCGGACAGGGCCACAGATACGCAGTATTTT	CASSDRATDTQYF
TRBJ1-1	TRBD1	few	TRBV4-3	TGCGCCAGCAGCCAAGATATTGGGTACGGGGGACAGTCCCTTGAAGCTTTCTTT	CASSQDIGYGGQSLEAFF
TRBJ1-1	-	-	TRBV28	TGTGCCAGCAGTCCTGGGTTTATTGTGAACACTGAAGCTTTCTTT	CASSPGFIVNTEAFF
TRBJ2-1	TRBD2	-	TRBV4-1	TGCGCCAGCAGCCAAGTCGGGACTAGAAATAATGAGCAGTTCTTC	CASSQVGTRNNEQFF
TRBJ1-2	TRBD1	-	TRBV12-3/TRBV12-4	TGTGCCAGCAGTTTTGCCAGGGGGCTAGGTTCGGGTGGCTACACCTTC	CASSFARGLGSGGYTF
TRBJ2-7	TRBD2	few	TRBV20-1	TGCAGTGCTAGAGTGGTAGCGGGGGGCTCCTACGAGCAGTACTTC	CSARVVAGGSYEQYF
TRBJ2-3	-	-	TRBV12-3/TRBV12-4	TGTGCCAGCAGTTTCGGCATGGGCGGGCCAAGCACAGATACGCAGTATTTT	CASSFGMGGPSTDTQYF
TRBJ2-5	TRBD2	-	TRBV13	TGTGCCAGCAGCTCACGACTAGCGGGTAATCAAGAGACCCAGTACTTC	CASSSRLAGNQETQYF
TRBJ2-6	-	few	TRBV7-2	TGTGCCAGCAGCTTGAGGGCCAACGTCCTGACTTTC	CASSLRANVLTF
TRBJ2-1	-	-	TRBV5-5	TGTGCCAGCAGCTCCCCGGTTCAGGGGATCGGCTACAATGAGCAGTTCTTC	CASSSPVQGIGYNEQFF
TRBJ1-2	-	-	TRBV5-1	TGCGCCAGCAGCTTGAACAGGCTCAGGGGCTATGGCTACACCTTC	CASSLNRLRGYGYTF
TRBJ2-1	-	-	TRBV12-3/TRBV12-4	TGTGCCACCAGGGCCGGGGGCCCTTCGGATGAGCAGTTCTTC	CATRAGGPSDEQFF
TRBJ2-4	-	few	TRBV7-9	TGTGCCAGCAGCTTCGGCATAGCCAAAAACATTCAGTACTTC	CASSFGIAKNIQYF